The 8 T cell receptor beta chains in this list originate from one sample, sequenced in a study of blood T cell repertoires in COVID-19. Repertoires were generated with immunoSEQ multiplex PCR, while TCRdb's copy carries only in-frame clones and drops some. The sample lists about 300,000 clones, roughly nine tenths occurring once. The specimen was PBMCs or T cells enriched from blood (not recorded which). The receptors here all came from a woman between 45 and 60 years old who had been exposed to COVID-19.

V is TRBV7-2 and J is TRBJ2-1; maybe TRBD2 (6 bases). The CDR3 consists of 16 residues. The ends were cut back, 5 bases at V and 5 bases at J, with 19 bases in the middle. Germline V lookup: CDR1 SGHTA, CDR2 FQGNSA. The DNA of the CDR3 is TGTGCCAGCAGCCCCCGGCGGGGTAGCGGAAACAATGAGCAGTTCTTC. It codes for CASSPRRGSGNNEQFF.

Note on this clone: Its ends do not fully match the called genes, so a read error is possible. The CDR3, as DNA: TGTGCCATCAGTGAGCCCCGGGGAACTCCCCCCGGAGAGCTGTTTTTT. It codes for CAISEPRGTPPGELFF. The chain has TRBV10-3 and TRBJ2-2; possibly TRBD2 for D (5 bases). The CDR3 length is 16 residues. CDR1 is ENHRY, CDR2 SYGVKD, per germline.

This clone was seen a single time. In DNA, the CDR3 is TGTGCCAGCATGGGCTTCTCTAACTATGGCTACACCTTC. Protein sequence: CASMGFSNYGYTF. V usage is TRBV6-5 and J usage is TRBJ1-2; D is ambiguous. The CDR3 runs to 13 residues. The V end lost 7 bases, the J end lost 0 bases, and 9 bases lay between the germline ends. CDR1 is MNHEY, CDR2 SVGAGI, per germline.

The CDR3, as DNA: TGTGCCAGCAGAGCAAGAGGGACAGGGAATGATGGCTACACCTTC. It translates to CASRARGTGNDGYTF. V usage is TRBV27 and J usage is TRBJ1-2; 9 bases fit TRBD1. The CDR3 is made up of 15 amino acids. Looked up from germline, CDR1 is MNHEY and CDR2 is SMNVEV (reference sequence). Unmatched junction bases numbered 11, after V lost 6 bases and J lost 6 bases.

The chain employs TRBV5-6 and TRBJ1-4; no clear D gene. The CDR3 is 13 residues long. The V gene's germline CDR1 is SGHDT and CDR2 YYEEEE. The ends were cut back, 3 bases at V and 12 bases at J, with 15 bases in the middle. The CDR3 bases are TGTGCCAGCAGCTGGGCTTATTCGAAAGAACTGTTTTTT. Protein sequence: CASSWAYSKELFF.

This clone was seen just once. The V call is TRBV14, the J call TRBJ2-3, with D unclear. There are 15 residues in the CDR3. Germline V CDR1 and CDR2: SGHDN, FVKESK. V was trimmed by 0 bases and J by 3 bases, leaving 10 bases between them. DNA of the CDR3: TGTGCCAGCAGCCAAGAGATTTTTACAACAGATACGCAGTATTTT. Translation gives CASSQEIFTTDTQYF.

This clone was seen only once. In the same sample, other DNA sequences code for this CDR3. The chain employs TRBV7-9 and TRBJ1-1; 7 bases agree with TRBD1. CDR3 size: 15 residues. With 3 bases clipped from V and 1 base from J, the junction kept 5 bases outside the gene matches. Looked up from germline, CDR1 is SEHNR and CDR2 is FQNEAQ (reference sequence). The CDR3 coding sequence is TGTGCCAGCAGCTTGGGGGACAGCTGGAACACTGAAGCTTTCTTT. Amino acids: CASSLGDSWNTEAFF.

The chain recombines TRBV11-2 with TRBJ2-7, with TRBD2 as a possible D gene (6 bases). This CDR3 region has 13 residues. Germline-derived CDR1 and CDR2 are SGHAT and FQNNGV. Trimming removed 6 bases at V and 0 bases at J, with 9 bases between. The CDR3 nucleotides read TGTGCCAGCAGGGAGGGGAGCTCCTACGAGCAGTACTTC. It specifies CASREGSSYEQYF.